These T cell receptor beta chains were read from a single sample in a study of blood T cell repertoires in COVID-19. The data were produced by immunoSEQ multiplex PCR, yet TCRdb's version contains in-frame clones alone and is incomplete. This repertoire shows 40,000 or so clones, 70% to 85% found once; its top ten account for 12%. The sample was peripheral blood. These receptors came from a human donor in a cohort sampled during active COVID-19. The CDR3 runs from the conserved cysteine through the conserved F or W. Fields, in order: V gene, J gene, D gene, CDR3 DNA, CDR3 protein. A D gene is named only where the DNA matches it firmly.

v_gene: TRBV27
j_gene: TRBJ1-5
d_gene: -
CDR3nt: TGTGCCAGCAGTTTACTGGGGGCCGATCAGCCCCAGCATTTT
CDR3aa: CASSLLGADQPQHF

v_gene: TRBV5-4
j_gene: TRBJ2-2
d_gene: TRBD1
CDR3nt: TGTGCCAGCAGCTCGGGACAGGGGTATACCGGGGAGCTGTTTTTT
CDR3aa: CASSSGQGYTGELFF

v_gene: TRBV7-3
j_gene: TRBJ2-7
d_gene: TRBD2
CDR3nt: TGTGCCAGCAGCTTAGGACCCGCGGGGGTGCAGTACTTC
CDR3aa: CASSLGPAGVQYF

v_gene: TRBV6-2/TRBV6-3
j_gene: TRBJ2-3
d_gene: TRBD2
CDR3nt: TGTGCCAGCAGTCCGAGCGGGGGGGCGGGCACAGATACGCAGTATTTT
CDR3aa: CASSPSGGAGTDTQYF

v_gene: TRBV19
j_gene: TRBJ2-6
d_gene: TRBD1
CDR3nt: TGTGCCAGTAGAGACAGGGGGCTTTCTGGGGCCAACGTCCTGACTTTC
CDR3aa: CASRDRGLSGANVLTF

v_gene: TRBV2
j_gene: TRBJ2-3
d_gene: TRBD2
CDR3nt: TGTGCCAGCAGTGAAGGCGCGCTAGCGGGGGGGTATACGCAGTATTTT
CDR3aa: CASSEGALAGGYTQYF

v_gene: TRBV5-1
j_gene: TRBJ2-7
d_gene: TRBD1
CDR3nt: TGCGCCAGCAGCCTCTGGGACAGGGCGGGGGAAGAGCAGTACTTC
CDR3aa: CASSLWDRAGEEQYF

v_gene: TRBV25-1
j_gene: TRBJ2-7
d_gene: -
CDR3nt: TGTGCCAGCAGTGACAGTTACGAGCAGTACTTC
CDR3aa: CASSDSYEQYF

v_gene: TRBV29-1
j_gene: TRBJ1-2
d_gene: TRBD1
CDR3nt: TGCAGCGTTGAAGAGGGGACAGGATATGGCTACACCTTC
CDR3aa: CSVEEGTGYGYTF

v_gene: TRBV5-5
j_gene: TRBJ2-3
d_gene: -
CDR3nt: TGTGCCAGCAGCTTGGAGGGGGGGCAGGATACGCAGTATTTT
CDR3aa: CASSLEGGQDTQYF

v_gene: TRBV7-2
j_gene: TRBJ2-5
d_gene: -
CDR3nt: TGTGCCAGCAGCTTAGCCAGGGCGGAAGGGACCCAGTACTTC
CDR3aa: CASSLARAEGTQYF

v_gene: TRBV28
j_gene: TRBJ1-5
d_gene: TRBD1
CDR3nt: TGTGCCAGCAGGAGACAGGGTTATAGCAATCAGCCCCAGCATTTT
CDR3aa: CASRRQGYSNQPQHF

v_gene: TRBV9
j_gene: TRBJ2-3
d_gene: TRBD2
CDR3nt: TGTGCCAGCAGCGCAGCGGGGGGGCCGCCAGATACGCAGTATTTT
CDR3aa: CASSAAGGPPDTQYF

v_gene: TRBV10-2
j_gene: TRBJ2-3
d_gene: TRBD2
CDR3nt: TGCGCCAGCAGTGACACTAGCGGGGGAGGGGCAGATACGCAGTATTTT
CDR3aa: CASSDTSGGGADTQYF

v_gene: TRBV6-1
j_gene: TRBJ1-5
d_gene: -
CDR3nt: TGTGCCAGCAGTGAAGCGCACCGGCAGCCCCAGCATTTT
CDR3aa: CASSEAHRQPQHF

v_gene: TRBV20-1
j_gene: TRBJ2-7
d_gene: TRBD2
CDR3nt: TGCAGTCTGACTAGCGGGCACGAGCAGTACTTC
CDR3aa: CSLTSGHEQYF

v_gene: TRBV18
j_gene: TRBJ2-7
d_gene: -
CDR3nt: TGTGCCAGCTCCCCAAAGGGGCTCGAGCAGTACTTC
CDR3aa: CASSPKGLEQYF